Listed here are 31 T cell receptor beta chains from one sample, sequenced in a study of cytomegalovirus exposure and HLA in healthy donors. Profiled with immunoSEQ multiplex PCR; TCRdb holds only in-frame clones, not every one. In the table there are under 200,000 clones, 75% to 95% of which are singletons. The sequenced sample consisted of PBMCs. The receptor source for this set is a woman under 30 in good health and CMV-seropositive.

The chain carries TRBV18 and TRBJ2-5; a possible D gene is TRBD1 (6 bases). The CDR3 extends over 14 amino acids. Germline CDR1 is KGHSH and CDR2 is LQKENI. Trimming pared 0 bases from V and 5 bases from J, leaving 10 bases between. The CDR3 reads CASSPPAGDETQYF. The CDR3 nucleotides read TGTGCCAGCTCACCACCGGCAGGGGACGAGACCCAGTACTTC.

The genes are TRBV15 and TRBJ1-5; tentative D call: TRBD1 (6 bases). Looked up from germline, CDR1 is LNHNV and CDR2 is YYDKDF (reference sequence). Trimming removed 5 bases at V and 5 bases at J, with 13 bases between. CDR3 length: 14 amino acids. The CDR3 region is CATSRTGGYQPQHF. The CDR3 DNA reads TGTGCCACCAGCCGAACGGGGGGCTATCAGCCCCAGCATTTT.

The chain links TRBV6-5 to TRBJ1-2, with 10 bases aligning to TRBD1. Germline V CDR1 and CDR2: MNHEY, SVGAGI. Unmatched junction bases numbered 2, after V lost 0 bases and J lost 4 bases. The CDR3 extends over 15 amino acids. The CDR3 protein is CASSYSTGGSYGYTF. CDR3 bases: TGTGCCAGCAGTTACTCGACAGGGGGCTCCTATGGCTACACCTTC.

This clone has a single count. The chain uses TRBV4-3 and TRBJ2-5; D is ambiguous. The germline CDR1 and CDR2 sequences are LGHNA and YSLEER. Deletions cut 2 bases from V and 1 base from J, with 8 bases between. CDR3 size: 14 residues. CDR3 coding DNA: TGCGCCAGCAGCCAAAACACAGCCCAAGAGACCCAGTACTTC. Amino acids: CASSQNTAQETQYF.

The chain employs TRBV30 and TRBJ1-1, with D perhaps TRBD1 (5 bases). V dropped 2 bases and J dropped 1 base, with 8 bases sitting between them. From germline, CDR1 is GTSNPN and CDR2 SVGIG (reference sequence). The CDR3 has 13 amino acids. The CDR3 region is CAWSYRTNTEAFF. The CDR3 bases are TGTGCCTGGAGTTACAGGACGAACACTGAAGCTTTCTTT.

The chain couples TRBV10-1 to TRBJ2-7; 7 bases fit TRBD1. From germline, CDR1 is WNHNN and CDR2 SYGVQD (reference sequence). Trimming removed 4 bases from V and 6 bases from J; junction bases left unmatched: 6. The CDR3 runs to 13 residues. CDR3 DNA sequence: TGCGCCAGCAGTGGGACCACAGGGGCCGAGCAGTACTTC. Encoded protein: CASSGTTGAEQYF.

CDR3 nucleotide sequence: TGTGCCAGCACCGGGGACAGGAACACTGAAGCTTTCTTT. This translates into CASTGDRNTEAFF. V gene TRBV27 combines with J gene TRBJ1-1; 7 bases line up with TRBD1. The CDR3 covers 13 residues. Per germline, CDR1 MNHEY and CDR2 SMNVEV (reference sequence). Losses at the gene ends were 7 bases for V and 1 base for J; bases not matched to a gene: 3.

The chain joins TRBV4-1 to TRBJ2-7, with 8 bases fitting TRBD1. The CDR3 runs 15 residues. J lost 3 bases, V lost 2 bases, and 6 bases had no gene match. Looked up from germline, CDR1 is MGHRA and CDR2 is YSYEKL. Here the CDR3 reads CASSQLQGVSYEQYF. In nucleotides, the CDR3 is TGCGCCAGCAGCCAACTACAGGGGGTGAGCTACGAGCAGTACTTC.

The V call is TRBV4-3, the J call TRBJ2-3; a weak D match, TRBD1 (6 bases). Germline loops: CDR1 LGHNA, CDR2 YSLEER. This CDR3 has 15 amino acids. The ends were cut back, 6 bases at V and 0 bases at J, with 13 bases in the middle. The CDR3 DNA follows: TGCGCCAGCAGTCGAACAGGGTCTAGCACAGATACGCAGTATTTT. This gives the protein CASSRTGSSTDTQYF.

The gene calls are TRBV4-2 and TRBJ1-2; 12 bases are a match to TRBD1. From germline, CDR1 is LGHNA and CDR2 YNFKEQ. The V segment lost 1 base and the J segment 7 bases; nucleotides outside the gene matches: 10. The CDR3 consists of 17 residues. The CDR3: CASSQAGTGGARVGYTF. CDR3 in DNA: TGTGCCAGCAGCCAAGCCGGGACAGGGGGCGCTCGGGTTGGCTACACCTTC.

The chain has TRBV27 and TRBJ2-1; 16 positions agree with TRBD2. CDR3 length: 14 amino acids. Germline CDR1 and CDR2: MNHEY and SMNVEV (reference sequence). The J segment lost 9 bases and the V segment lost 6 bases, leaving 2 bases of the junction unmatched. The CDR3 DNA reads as TGTGCCAGCAGGGGACTAGCGGGGGGGTTTGAGCAGTTCTTC. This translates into CASRGLAGGFEQFF.

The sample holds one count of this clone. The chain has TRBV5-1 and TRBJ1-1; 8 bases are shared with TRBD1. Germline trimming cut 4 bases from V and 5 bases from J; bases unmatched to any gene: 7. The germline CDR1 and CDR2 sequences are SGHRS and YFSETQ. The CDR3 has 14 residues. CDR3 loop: CASSAGQGRTEAFF. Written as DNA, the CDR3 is TGCGCCAGCAGCGCTGGACAGGGTCGGACTGAAGCTTTCTTT. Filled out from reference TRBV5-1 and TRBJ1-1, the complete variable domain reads KAGVTQTPRYLIKTRGQQVTLSCSPISGHRSVSWYQQTPGQGLQFLFEYFSETQRNKGNFPGRFSGRQFSNSRSEMNVSTLELGDSALYLCASSAGQGRTEAFFGQGTRLTVV.

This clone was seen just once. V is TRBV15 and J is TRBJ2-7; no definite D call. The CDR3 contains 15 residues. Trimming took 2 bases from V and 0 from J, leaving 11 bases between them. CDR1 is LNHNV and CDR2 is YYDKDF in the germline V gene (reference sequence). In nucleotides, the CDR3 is TGTGCCACCAGCAGATGGAGCGCCGCCTCCTACGAGCAGTACTTC. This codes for CATSRWSAASYEQYF.

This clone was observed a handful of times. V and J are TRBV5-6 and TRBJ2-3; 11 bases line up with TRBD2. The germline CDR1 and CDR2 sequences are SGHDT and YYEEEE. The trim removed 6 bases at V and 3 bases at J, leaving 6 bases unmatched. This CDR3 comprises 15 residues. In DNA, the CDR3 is TGTGCCAGCACCCCAGGACTAGCGGGTACAGATACGCAGTATTTT. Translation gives CASTPGLAGTDTQYF. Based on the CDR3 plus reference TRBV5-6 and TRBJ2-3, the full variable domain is DAGVTQSPTHLIKTRGQQVTLRCSPKSGHDTVSWYQQALGQGPQFIFQYYEEEERQRGNFPDRFSGHQFPNYSSELNVNALLLGDSALYLCASTPGLAGTDTQYFGPGTRLTVL.

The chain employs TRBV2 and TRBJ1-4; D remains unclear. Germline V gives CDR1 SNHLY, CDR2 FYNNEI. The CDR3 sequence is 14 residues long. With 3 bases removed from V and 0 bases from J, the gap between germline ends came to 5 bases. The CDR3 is CASSERATNEKLFF. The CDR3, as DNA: TGTGCCAGCAGTGAGCGTGCAACTAATGAAAAACTGTTTTTT.

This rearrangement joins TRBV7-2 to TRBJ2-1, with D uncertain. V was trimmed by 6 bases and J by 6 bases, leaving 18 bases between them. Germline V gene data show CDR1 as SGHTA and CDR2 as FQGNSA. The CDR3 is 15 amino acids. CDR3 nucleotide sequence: TGTGCCAGCAGTCATGAGACACGAATTGCCAATGAGCAGTTCTTC. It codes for CASSHETRIANEQFF.

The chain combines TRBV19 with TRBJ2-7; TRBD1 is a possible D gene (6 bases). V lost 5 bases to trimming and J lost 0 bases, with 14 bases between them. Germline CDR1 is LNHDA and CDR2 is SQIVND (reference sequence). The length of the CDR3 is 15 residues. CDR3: CASSPRRGASYEQYF. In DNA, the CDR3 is TGTGCCAGTAGTCCCCGCAGGGGTGCCTCCTACGAGCAGTACTTC.

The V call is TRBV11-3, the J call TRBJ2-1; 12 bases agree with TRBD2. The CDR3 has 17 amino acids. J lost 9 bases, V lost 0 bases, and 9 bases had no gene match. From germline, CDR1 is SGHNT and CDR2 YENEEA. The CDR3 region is CASSLDEASGGGSEQFF. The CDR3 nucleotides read TGTGCCAGCAGCTTAGATGAGGCTAGCGGGGGGGGAAGTGAGCAGTTCTTC.

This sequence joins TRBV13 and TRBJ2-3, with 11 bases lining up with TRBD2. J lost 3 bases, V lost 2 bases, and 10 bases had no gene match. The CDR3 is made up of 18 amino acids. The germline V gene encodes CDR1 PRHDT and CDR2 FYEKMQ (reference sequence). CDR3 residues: CASSLYLAGGIMTDTQYF. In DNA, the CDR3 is TGTGCCAGCAGCTTATATCTAGCGGGGGGTATTATGACAGATACGCAGTATTTT.

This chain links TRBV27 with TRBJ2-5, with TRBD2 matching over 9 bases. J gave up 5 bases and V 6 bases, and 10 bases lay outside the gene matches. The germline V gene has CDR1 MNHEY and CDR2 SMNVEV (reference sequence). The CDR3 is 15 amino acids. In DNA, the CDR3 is TGTGCCAGCAGCCCATGGAGCGGGGGGTTGGAGACCCAGTACTTC. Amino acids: CASSPWSGGLETQYF.

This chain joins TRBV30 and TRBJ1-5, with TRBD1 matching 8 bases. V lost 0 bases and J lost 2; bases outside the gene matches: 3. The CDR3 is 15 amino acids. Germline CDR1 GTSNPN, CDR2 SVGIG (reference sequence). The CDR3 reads CAWSVSGGGNQPQHF. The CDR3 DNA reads TGTGCCTGGAGTGTATCAGGGGGCGGCAATCAGCCCCAGCATTTT.

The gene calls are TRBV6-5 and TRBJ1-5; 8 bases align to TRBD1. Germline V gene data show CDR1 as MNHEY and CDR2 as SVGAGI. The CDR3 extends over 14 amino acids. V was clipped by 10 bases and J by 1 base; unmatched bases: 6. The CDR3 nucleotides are TGTGCCACGTCAGGGGGCAAGAGCAATCAGCCCCAGCATTTT. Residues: CATSGGKSNQPQHF.

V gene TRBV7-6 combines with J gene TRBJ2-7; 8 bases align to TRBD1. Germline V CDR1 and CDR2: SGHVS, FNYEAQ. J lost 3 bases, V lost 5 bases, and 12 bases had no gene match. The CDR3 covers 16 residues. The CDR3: CASSAQGARFHYEQYF. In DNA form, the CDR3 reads TGTGCCAGCAGCGCCCAGGGGGCAAGGTTCCACTACGAGCAGTACTTC.

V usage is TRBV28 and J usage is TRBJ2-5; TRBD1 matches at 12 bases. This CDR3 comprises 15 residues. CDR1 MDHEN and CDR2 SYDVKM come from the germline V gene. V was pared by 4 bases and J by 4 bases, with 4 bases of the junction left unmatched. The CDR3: CASSSGTGGAETQYF. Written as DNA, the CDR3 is TGTGCCAGCAGTTCCGGGACAGGGGGCGCAGAGACCCAGTACTTC.

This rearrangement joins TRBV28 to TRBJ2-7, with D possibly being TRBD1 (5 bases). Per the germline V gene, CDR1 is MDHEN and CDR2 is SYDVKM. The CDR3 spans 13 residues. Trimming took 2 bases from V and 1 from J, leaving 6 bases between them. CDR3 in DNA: TGTGCCAGCAGTTTAAAGGGGTCCTACGAGCAGTACTTC. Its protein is CASSLKGSYEQYF.

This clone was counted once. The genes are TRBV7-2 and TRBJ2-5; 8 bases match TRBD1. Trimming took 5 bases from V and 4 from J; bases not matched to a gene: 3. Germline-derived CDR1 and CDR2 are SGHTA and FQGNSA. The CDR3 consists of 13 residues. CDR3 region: CASSPGQVETQYF. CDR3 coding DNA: TGTGCCAGCAGCCCGGGACAGGTAGAGACCCAGTACTTC.

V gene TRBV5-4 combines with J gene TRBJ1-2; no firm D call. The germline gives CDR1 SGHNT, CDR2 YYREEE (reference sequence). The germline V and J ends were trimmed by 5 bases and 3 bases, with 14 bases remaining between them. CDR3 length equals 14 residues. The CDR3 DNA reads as TGTGCCAGCAGGCCCGGGGTGGACGACTATGGCTACACCTTC. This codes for CASRPGVDDYGYTF.

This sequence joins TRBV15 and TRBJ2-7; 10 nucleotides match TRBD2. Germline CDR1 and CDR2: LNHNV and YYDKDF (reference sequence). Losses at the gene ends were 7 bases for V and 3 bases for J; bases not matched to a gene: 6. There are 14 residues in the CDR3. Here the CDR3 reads CATTPSGSYYEQYF. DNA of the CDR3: TGTGCCACCACTCCTAGCGGGAGTTACTACGAGCAGTACTTC.

CDR3 coding DNA: TGTGCCAGCAGCCCGACGTTACAGGGACATGGCTACACCTTC. Translation gives CASSPTLQGHGYTF. J is TRBJ1-2 and V is TRBV14, with D maybe TRBD1 (6 bases). Germline V lookup: CDR1 SGHDN, CDR2 FVKESK. This CDR3 is built from 14 residues. V was cut by 4 bases and J by 6 bases, with 15 bases left in between. Full variable domain (outside the CDR3, taken from reference TRBV14 and TRBJ1-2): EAGVTQFPSHSVIEKGQTVTLRCDPISGHDNLYWYRRVMGKEIKFLLHFVKESKQDESGMPNNRFLAERTGGTYSTLKVQPAELEDSGVYFCASSPTLQGHGYTFGSGTRLTVV.

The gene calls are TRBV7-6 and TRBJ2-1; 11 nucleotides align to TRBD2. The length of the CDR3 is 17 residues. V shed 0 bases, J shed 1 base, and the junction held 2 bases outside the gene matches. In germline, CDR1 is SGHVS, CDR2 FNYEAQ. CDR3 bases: TGTGCCAGCAGCTTAGCGCGGACTAGCGGGTCCTACAATGAGCAGTTCTTC. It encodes CASSLARTSGSYNEQFF.

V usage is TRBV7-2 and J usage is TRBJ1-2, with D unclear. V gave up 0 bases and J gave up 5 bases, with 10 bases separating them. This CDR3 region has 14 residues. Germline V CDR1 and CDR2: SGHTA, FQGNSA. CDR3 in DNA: TGTGCCAGCAGCTTAGCGCGTGAGGTTTATGGCTACACCTTC. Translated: CASSLAREVYGYTF.